The 14 T cell receptor beta chains in this list originate from one sample, sequenced in a study of blood T cells in healthy people across ages. A second roughly 6 to 12 cycle PCR used barcoded and J-beta primers. TCRdb ran MiXCR on the 5' RACE reads and lists one entry per CDR3 protein. The table shows 540,000 or so distinct CDR3 sequences, with less than 25% occurring only once. This same sample was also taken into another study, of T cells of mothers and their children.

Sequencing was done on a sample of blood. These receptors were taken from a boy aged 5 to 17 in good health.

This rearrangement joins TRBV6-6 to TRBJ1-5, with TRBD1 as a possible D gene (5 bases). Trimming shortened V by 6 bases and J by 4 bases, and 7 bases separated the two germline ends. Germline values: CDR1 MNHNY, CDR2 SVGAGI (reference sequence). The CDR3 is 12 residues long. The DNA for the CDR3 is TGTGCCAGCAGACAGGTAAATCAGCCCCAGCATTTT. This encodes CASRQVNQPQHF.

The chain employs TRBV28 and TRBJ2-6, with 7 positions matching TRBD1. The CDR3 spans 20 residues. Trimming took 6 bases from V and 1 from J; bases not matched to a gene: 18. In germline, CDR1 is MDHEN, CDR2 SYDVKM. This CDR3 is CASSTPIPRQGLSGANVLTF. The CDR3 bases are TGTGCCAGCAGCACACCCATACCCCGACAGGGTCTATCTGGGGCCAACGTCCTGACTTTC.

This clonotype was observed a handful of times. The rearrangement uses TRBV27 and TRBJ2-5; TRBD2 matches 8 bases. Germline V gene lookup returns CDR1 MNHEY and CDR2 SMNVEV (reference sequence). J gave up 1 base and V 10 bases, and 11 bases lay outside the gene matches. This CDR3 region has 15 residues. The DNA for the CDR3 is TGTGCCACCGGGAGGGGGGCCTTGGGCCAAGAGACCCAGTACTTC. This translates into CATGRGALGQETQYF.

This clonotype was seen only a few times. The rearrangement links TRBV7-2 to TRBJ2-5; 7 nucleotides line up with TRBD2. Judging by the DNA end, TRBJ2-7 fits better; the J call may be wrong. Germline lookup yields CDR1 SGHTA and CDR2 FQGNSA. CDR3 length equals 14 residues. In DNA form, the CDR3 reads TGTGCCAGCAGCTCGGGACTAAATACCTACGAGCAGTACTTC. It specifies CASSSGLNTYEQYF.

This chain joins TRBV20-1 and TRBJ2-7; no reliable D call. The CDR3 sequence is 15 residues long. The V and J ends lost 0 bases and 3 bases respectively, with 15 bases between them. The V gene's germline CDR1 is DFQATT and CDR2 SNEGSKA (reference sequence). The chain's CDR3 is CSAREVGTNVYEQYF. In nucleotides, the CDR3 is TGCAGTGCTAGAGAGGTCGGTACAAACGTCTACGAGCAGTACTTC.

This clonotype showed up just a few times. The chain has TRBV3-1 and TRBJ2-7, with D perhaps TRBD2 (5 bases). V lost 3 bases and J 6 bases, leaving 18 bases between the germline ends. This CDR3 spans 15 amino acids. In germline, CDR1 is LGHDT, CDR2 YNNKEL (reference sequence). The CDR3 coding sequence is TGTGCCAGCAGCCATCGGGCTAGCAGGCGTGGCGAGCAGTACTTC. Its protein is CASSHRASRRGEQYF.

This chain connects TRBV10-2 to TRBJ1-1; D gene ambiguous. Looked up from germline, CDR1 is WSHSY and CDR2 is SAAADI. This CDR3 has 15 residues. V lost 0 bases and J 3 bases, leaving 11 bases between the germline ends. This CDR3 reads CASSESAGGDTEAFF. CDR3 nucleotides: TGCGCCAGCAGTGAGTCGGCAGGTGGGGACACTGAAGCTTTCTTT.

This chain joins TRBV11-2 and TRBJ2-3, with D hard to call. This CDR3 has 14 residues. CDR1 is SGHAT and CDR2 is FQNNGV in the germline V gene. V lost 0 bases, J lost 4 bases, and 8 bases lay in between. In DNA, the CDR3 is TGTGCCAGCAGCTTAGATGTAGTGGCAGATACGCAGTATTTT. Its protein is CASSLDVVADTQYF.

This clonotype was detected only a few times. V and J are TRBV19 and TRBJ1-6; D is possibly TRBD1 (5 bases). CDR1 and CDR2 from the germline V gene are LNHDA and SQIVND (reference sequence). This CDR3 is 18 amino acids long. V was trimmed by 5 bases and J by 0 bases, leaving 17 bases between them. CDR3 nucleotide sequence: TGTGCCAGTAGTCGGTCAGGGATGTTTGGCTCCTATAATTCACCCCTCCACTTT. It codes for CASSRSGMFGSYNSPLHF.

The chain combines TRBV7-6 with TRBJ2-1; TRBD2 might be the D (5 bases). The CDR3 is made up of 19 amino acids. Germline V gene lookup returns CDR1 SGHVS and CDR2 FNYEAQ. Deletions cut 5 bases from V and 6 bases from J, with 29 bases between. In DNA form, the CDR3 reads TGTGCCAGCAGCCAACCTCCCCGGCCCGGGTCGGCTAGCCTCAATGAGCAGTTCTTC. It specifies CASSQPPRPGSASLNEQFF.

DNA for the CDR3: TGTGCCAGCAGCGGAGGGACAGGGACTGAGCAGTTCTTC. It is translated as CASSGGTGTEQFF. The chain joins TRBV7-2 to TRBJ2-1; 9 nucleotides align to TRBD1. V lost 5 bases, J lost 9 bases, and 5 bases stayed unmatched. The CDR3 has 13 residues. Germline loops: CDR1 SGHTA, CDR2 FQGNSA.

The chain has TRBV20-1 and TRBJ2-5; TRBD2 might be the D (5 bases). Trimming stripped 3 bases from V and 0 bases from J, with 20 bases between. The V gene's germline CDR1 is DFQATT and CDR2 SNEGSKA (reference sequence). The CDR3 length is 17 residues. CDR3 in amino acids: CSARAPVDYKYQETQYF. The CDR3 nucleotides are TGCAGTGCTAGGGCCCCGGTTGACTACAAGTACCAAGAGACCCAGTACTTC.

The DNA of the CDR3 is TGCAGTGCTAGTAACCTCAGGGATGGCTACACCTTC. Translated: CSASNLRDGYTF. This chain joins TRBV20-1 and TRBJ1-2; D may be TRBD1 (5 bases). The CDR3 has 12 amino acids. The V gene's germline CDR1 is DFQATT and CDR2 SNEGSKA (reference sequence). V was pared by 3 bases and J by 6 bases, with 11 bases between.

The chain employs TRBV5-4 and TRBJ1-1, with unresolved D. Germline V gives CDR1 SGHNT, CDR2 YYREEE (reference sequence). Trimming pared 3 bases from V and 4 bases from J, leaving 10 bases between. The CDR3 runs 13 residues. This chain's CDR3 is CASSWRGATEAFF. CDR3 nucleotides: TGTGCCAGCAGCTGGCGGGGTGCCACTGAAGCTTTCTTT.